The 10 T cell receptor beta chains below all came from one sample that was sequenced in a study of cytomegalovirus exposure and HLA in healthy donors. Primers included in the PCR were 60 Vbeta and 13 Jbeta primers. The repertoire was sequenced with immunoSEQ multiplex PCR; TCRdb's copy has only in-frame clones and lacks some. There are around 150,000 clones in the sample; 9.4% occur only once, and approximately 1.8% lies in the top ten. The sample consisted of PBMCs. These receptors were obtained from a male donor in good health and CMV-seronegative.

A few counts support this clone. The chain uses TRBV4-3 and TRBJ2-3; 10 bases align to TRBD2. CDR1 and CDR2 from the germline V gene are LGHNA and YSLEER. V lost 5 bases and J lost 6; bases outside the gene matches: 14. The CDR3 totals 17 residues. CDR3 loop: CASSLEWLAGESDTQYF. Written as DNA, the CDR3 is TGCGCCAGCAGCTTGGAGTGGCTAGCGGGAGAGTCGGATACGCAGTATTTT.

This clone came up a few times. The chain is built from TRBV19 and TRBJ2-1; possibly TRBD2 for D (6 bases). The CDR3 is made up of 14 amino acids. The V and J ends lost 6 bases and 3 bases respectively, with 12 bases between them. Germline CDR1 and CDR2: LNHDA and SQIVND (reference sequence). CDR3 sequence: CASSAPDYYNEQFF. CDR3 nucleotides: TGTGCCAGTAGCGCGCCGGACTACTACAATGAGCAGTTCTTC.

Only a few counts were recorded for this clone. V is TRBV7-3 and J is TRBJ2-3; 7 bases align to TRBD2. The V gene end was trimmed by 2 bases and the J gene end by 4 bases; junction bases not matched to a gene: 9. Germline V gene sequence: CDR1 SGHTA, CDR2 FQGTGA. The CDR3 sequence is 16 residues long. The CDR3 region is CASSLLPGGPADTQYF. CDR3 sequence (DNA): TGTGCCAGCAGCTTATTACCGGGGGGTCCGGCAGATACGCAGTATTTT.

This clone occurred a few times. V and J are TRBV6-1 and TRBJ1-6; D not certain. V lost 7 bases, J lost 6 bases, and 16 bases lay in between. The CDR3 extends over 15 amino acids. The V gene's germline CDR1 is MNHNS and CDR2 SASEGT. CDR3 protein: CASNPPGVRNSPLHF. Written as DNA, the CDR3 is TGTGCCAGCAATCCCCCCGGGGTGCGTAATTCACCCCTCCACTTT.

The gene calls are TRBV7-3 and TRBJ2-5; 8 bases match TRBD2. With V trimmed by 3 bases and J by 3 bases, 6 bases remained unmatched. This CDR3 contains 15 residues. Germline CDR1 is SGHTA and CDR2 is FQGTGA. This chain's CDR3 is CASSFLGGAKETQYF. The CDR3 DNA reads TGTGCCAGCAGCTTCCTCGGGGGGGCGAAAGAGACCCAGTACTTC. The variable domain in full, with the rest retrieved from reference TRBV7-3 and TRBJ2-5, is GAGVSQTPSNKVTEKGKYVELRCDPISGHTALYWYRQSLGQGPEFLIYFQGTGAADDSGLPNDRFFAVRPEGSVSTLKIQRTERGDSAVYLCASSFLGGAKETQYFGPGTRLLVL.

This chain links TRBV5-1 with TRBJ2-1; D uncertain. V lost 0 bases, J lost 1 base, and 5 bases lay in between. CDR3 length: 14 amino acids. The germline V gene encodes CDR1 SGHRS and CDR2 YFSETQ. CDR3 in amino acids: CASSLDFSYNEQFF. As DNA, the CDR3 is TGCGCCAGCAGCTTGGACTTTTCCTACAATGAGCAGTTCTTC.

This clone has only a few counts. J is TRBJ2-7 and V is TRBV5-5; no clear D. V was clipped by 2 bases and J by 4 bases, with 7 bases between them. The CDR3 loop spans 12 amino acids. Per the germline V gene, CDR1 is SGHKS and CDR2 is YYEKEE (reference sequence). Here the CDR3 reads CASSFLSYEQYF. DNA for the CDR3: TGTGCCAGCAGCTTTCTTAGTTACGAGCAGTACTTC.

On this clone itself: At the DNA level, this CDR3 is encoded by other sequences in the same sample as well. V usage is TRBV5-4 and J usage is TRBJ2-7; tentative D call: TRBD1 (6 bases). Germline values: CDR1 SGHNT, CDR2 YYREEE (reference sequence). The CDR3 covers 17 residues. Between the trimmed V and J ends, which lost 4 bases and 6 bases, there was a span of 26 bases. The CDR3 region is CASSPSGRQGPSGEQYF. The CDR3 DNA follows: TGTGCCAGCAGCCCAAGTGGGCGGCAGGGGCCTTCCGGCGAGCAGTACTTC. The full variable domain, rest sourced from reference TRBV5-4 and TRBJ2-7, is ETGVTQSPTHLIKTRGQQVTLRCSSQSGHNTVSWYQQALGQGPQFIFQYYREEENGRGNFPPRFSGLQFPNYSSELNVNALELDDSALYLCASSPSGRQGPSGEQYFGPGTRLTVT.

This chain links TRBV7-8 with TRBJ1-2; D gene ambiguous. Trimming stripped 1 base from V and 7 bases from J, with 13 bases between. The CDR3 consists of 14 residues. Per germline, CDR1 SGHVS and CDR2 FQNEAQ. The CDR3 DNA is TGTGCCAGCAGCTTAGGCGGAGGGCCCGGTGGCTACACCTTC. It yields the protein CASSLGGGPGGYTF.

This clone has just a few counts. The rearrangement joins TRBV28 to TRBJ1-1, with TRBD1 matching 7 bases. CDR1 is MDHEN, CDR2 SYDVKM, per germline. The CDR3 sequence is 19 residues long. V shed 5 bases and J 0 bases; nucleotides not matched to a gene: 18. CDR3 amino acids: CASSPMPLIRQGMNTEAFF. The CDR3 DNA reads as TGTGCCAGCAGTCCGATGCCACTAATTCGACAGGGAATGAACACTGAAGCTTTCTTT.